Each of the 14 T cell receptor beta chains below was sequenced from the same sample in a study of blood T cell repertoires in COVID-19. Assay: immunoSEQ multiplex PCR; the TCRdb copy retains only in-frame clones and omits some. The repertoire includes 250,000 to 350,000 clones, about 87% of them detected once, and 3% sits in the top ten. Source material: PBMCs or T cells enriched from blood (not recorded which). These receptors were collected from a woman in her forties or fifties who had recovered from COVID-19.

This rearrangement joins TRBV24-1 to TRBJ1-5; maybe TRBD1 (6 bases). Germline V gene sequence: CDR1 KGHDR, CDR2 SFDVKD. Deletions cut 3 bases from V and 6 bases from J, with 8 bases between. This CDR3 has 13 amino acids. The DNA of the CDR3 is TGTGCCACCAGTGATGTGGACAGTCAGCCCCAGCATTTT. Its protein product is CATSDVDSQPQHF.

This chain links TRBV4-1 with TRBJ1-3, with TRBD1 matching over 7 bases. The J segment lost 4 bases and the V segment lost 1 base, leaving 7 bases of the junction unmatched. CDR1 and CDR2 (germline): MGHRA, YSYEKL. The CDR3 contains 16 residues. This CDR3 reads CASSQGSSQGGNTIYF. The DNA of the CDR3 is TGCGCCAGCAGCCAAGGAAGTTCACAGGGGGGAAACACCATATATTTT.

This clone was picked up a small number of times. The chain recombines TRBV5-6 with TRBJ2-5; D possibly corresponds to TRBD1 (5 bases). This CDR3 has 14 residues. The V gene's germline CDR1 is SGHDT and CDR2 YYEEEE. V was clipped by 2 bases and J by 4 bases, with 12 bases between them. DNA for the CDR3: TGTGCCAGCAGCTTCAAGGGGCCGGGAGAGACCCAGTACTTC. Amino acid sequence: CASSFKGPGETQYF.

J is TRBJ2-3 and V is TRBV2, with D unclear. The germline V gene has CDR1 SNHLY and CDR2 FYNNEI. The CDR3 has 14 residues. V was shortened by 4 bases and J by 3 bases, with 11 bases between the two germline ends. CDR3 sequence: CASSGYLETDTQYF. The CDR3 DNA reads TGTGCCAGCAGTGGTTATTTGGAGACAGATACGCAGTATTTT.

This clone has more than one count but fewer than ten. The CDR3 loop reads CASSQVMGTDYQPQHF. The CDR3 DNA follows: TGCGCCAGCAGCCAGGTTATGGGGACAGATTATCAGCCCCAGCATTTT. This chain uses TRBV4-1 with TRBJ1-5; 7 bases match TRBD1. The CDR3 length is 16 residues. With 3 bases clipped from V and 5 bases from J, the junction kept 10 bases outside the gene matches. The germline CDR1 and CDR2 sequences are MGHRA and YSYEKL.

The chain links TRBV9 to TRBJ1-3, with 10 bases matching TRBD1. The CDR3 has 18 residues. The V gene end was trimmed by 4 bases and the J gene end by 1 base; junction bases not matched to a gene: 11. Germline CDR1 SGDLS, CDR2 YYNGEE. In DNA form, the CDR3 reads TGTGCCAGCAGCCCCCAGGGACAGGGGCTCGTGTCTGGAAACACCATATATTTT. Translation: CASSPQGQGLVSGNTIYF.

The table lists this clone with a count of one. The chain uses TRBV28 and TRBJ1-1; no clear D. The germline gives CDR1 MDHEN, CDR2 SYDVKM. The CDR3 is made up of 11 amino acids. Trimming took 6 bases from V and 1 from J, leaving 3 bases between them. DNA of the CDR3: TGTGCCAGCAGCGGGAACACTGAAGCTTTCTTT. Amino acids: CASSGNTEAFF.

The chain recombines TRBV5-1 with TRBJ2-7; 12 bases are shared with TRBD2. V was clipped by 6 bases and J by 5 bases; unmatched bases: 9. The CDR3 is made up of 15 amino acids. The V gene's germline CDR1 is SGHRS and CDR2 YFSETQ. CDR3 bases: TGCGCCAGCAACGTACTAGCGGGAGGTTCCCACGAGCAGTACTTC. This translates into CASNVLAGGSHEQYF.

The chain carries TRBV10-3 and TRBJ1-1; D is perhaps TRBD1 (6 bases). Germline loops: CDR1 ENHRY, CDR2 SYGVKD. The V end lost 3 bases, the J end lost 3 bases, and 14 bases lay between the germline ends. The CDR3 loop spans 15 amino acids. The CDR3 loop is CAISDVGGWDTEAFF. The DNA for the CDR3 is TGTGCCATCAGTGATGTTGGGGGCTGGGACACTGAAGCTTTCTTT.

The genes are TRBV7-9 and TRBJ2-7, with D hard to call. Trimming took off 4 bases at V and 3 bases at J, with 4 bases between the two ends. Germline V gene data show CDR1 as SEHNR and CDR2 as FQNEAQ (reference sequence). This CDR3 contains 11 residues. CDR3 residues: CASSSNYEQYF. CDR3 in DNA: TGTGCCAGCAGCTCCAACTACGAGCAGTACTTC. The whole variable domain, filled in from reference TRBV7-9 and TRBJ2-7, reads DTGVSQNPRHKITKRGQNVTFRCDPISEHNRLYWYRQTLGQGPEFLTYFQNEAQLEKSRLLSDRFSAERPKGSFSTLEIQRTEQGDSAMYLCASSSNYEQYFGPGTRLTVT.

The chain couples TRBV6-5 to TRBJ2-2, with D perhaps matching TRBD1 (6 bases). Trimming shortened V by 8 bases and J by 2 bases, and 15 bases separated the two germline ends. Germline CDR1 reads MNHEY; CDR2 reads SVGAGI. There are 15 residues in the CDR3. CDR3 nucleotides: TGTGCCAGCCTTCAGGGGAGTTTAAACACCGGGGAGCTGTTTTTT. Encoded protein: CASLQGSLNTGELFF.

The V and J genes are TRBV3-1 (or the pseudogene TRBV3-2) and TRBJ2-1; 8 bases fit TRBD2. The germline V gene encodes CDR1 LGHDT and CDR2 YNNKEL (reference sequence). V was clipped by 9 bases and J by 6 bases; unmatched bases: 1. This CDR3 contains 11 residues. CDR3 DNA sequence: TGTGCCAGTGGACTAGCCAATGAGCAGTTCTTC. Translated, it gives CASGLANEQFF.

The rearrangement uses TRBV29-1 and TRBJ1-2, with D tentatively TRBD1 (5 bases). Trimming stripped 0 bases from V and 8 bases from J, with 13 bases between. This CDR3 has 13 amino acids. The germline CDR1 and CDR2 sequences are SQVTM and ANQGSEA. CDR3 in amino acids: CSVEDRRGRGYTF. CDR3 coding DNA: TGCAGCGTTGAAGATCGGAGGGGCCGCGGCTACACCTTC.

The J gene is TRBJ1-4, the V gene TRBV7-2; maybe TRBD1 (5 bases). Trimming took off 1 base at V and 8 bases at J, with 8 bases between the two ends. Looked up from germline, CDR1 is SGHTA and CDR2 is FQGNSA. This CDR3 region has 13 residues. Written as DNA, the CDR3 is TGTGCCAGCAGCTTAGGGGGCCGGGAAAAACTGTTTTTT. Its protein product is CASSLGGREKLFF.